The T cell receptor beta chain under discussion was sequenced for a study of blood T cell repertoires in COVID-19. Seattle researchers signed up patients amid active infection and tracked them longitudinally. The CDR3 covers 16 residues. The germline V and J ends were trimmed by 2 bases and 7 bases, with 18 bases remaining between them. Germline CDR1 MNHNY, CDR2 SVGAGI (reference sequence). Original processing notes: Cell counts per sample came from amplifying reference gene primers. Assay: immunoSEQ multiplex PCR; the TCRdb copy retains only in-frame clones and omits some. That table gives V, J and clone size, and the DNA gave D and trimming. The table shows a few hundred thousand clones, with roughly 84% occurring only once.

J is TRBJ2-1 and V is TRBV6-6; D is uncertain. Input material: peripheral blood. The TCR originated in a person between 65 and 79 years old with COVID-19, enrolled during active disease. For the CDR3, the DNA is TGTGCCAGCAGTTACAGTCAGAAACCCCCTTGGAATGAGCAGTTCTTC. Translation gives CASSYSQKPPWNEQFF.